Included here is one T cell receptor beta chain sequence, with context. What it binds is unknown. The authors ran the immunoSEQ assay, v3.0, at survey level. The table came from immunoSEQ multiplex PCR; TCRdb's copy has only in-frame clones and leaves some out. The table includes around 27,000 clones, about 85% detected once. Participants living with HIV all received treatment in the United States. This CDR3 is built from 11 residues. The V gene lost 4 bases and the J gene lost 6 bases, with 8 bases spanning the gap. Germline V lookup: CDR1 SGHRS, CDR2 YFSETQ. This record belongs to a study of long-term antiretroviral therapy in people with HIV. Study as a whole: The study's earliest collections predate the 2015 immediate-ART recommendation by about a decade. Whole-study findings and limits: Information on adherence, resistance and therapy changes was unavailable.

The J gene is TRBJ2-7, the V gene TRBV5-1; tentatively, D is TRBD1 or TRBD2 (5 bases each). Source: unsorted PBMCs, taken 3 years after starting antiretroviral therapy. The receptor's source is a man in his forties or fifties with HIV. CDR3 DNA sequence: TGCGCCAGCAGCCCCGGGACCGAGCAGTACTTC. Translated, it gives CASSPGTEQYF.